This T cell receptor beta chain was recovered during a study of cytotoxic CD8 clonotypes in ibrutinib-treated CLL. Trimming stripped 4 bases from V and 2 bases from J, with 12 bases between. Germline values: CDR1 SGHNT, CDR2 YYREEE (reference sequence). The CDR3 is 14 residues long. Measured with immunoSEQ multiplex PCR; TCRdb has only the in-frame clones, and not every one. The sample lists more than 300,000 clones, more than 65% occurring once. This clone was observed a handful of times. The source was PBMCs, collected before ibrutinib treatment. The chain employs TRBV5-4 and TRBJ1-2; D is possibly TRBD1 (6 bases). This sequence originates from a human donor with chronic lymphocytic leukemia. CDR3: CASSPGQLNYGYTF. The CDR3 bases are TGTGCCAGCAGCCCCGGACAGTTAAACTATGGCTACACCTTC. The full variable domain, its missing parts supplied by reference TRBV5-4 and TRBJ1-2, is ETGVTQSPTHLIKTRGQQVTLRCSSQSGHNTVSWYQQALGQGPQFIFQYYREEENGRGNFPPRFSGLQFPNYSSELNVNALELDDSALYLCASSPGQLNYGYTFGSGTRLTVV.